This T cell receptor beta chain was captured in a study of OX40 agonist ivuxolimab in advanced cancers. Repertoires were generated with immunoSEQ multiplex PCR, while TCRdb's copy carries only in-frame clones and drops some. Altogether 80,000 or so clones are present, around 83% being singletons, with the ten largest covering around 2%. This clone appeared once. The CDR3 consists of 12 residues. V lost 2 bases to trimming and J lost 9 bases, with 8 bases between them. The germline V gene has CDR1 MGHDK and CDR2 SYGVNS. The chain carries TRBV25-1 and TRBJ2-1, with a weak D call TRBD2 (5 bases). This specimen was CD4+ or CD8+ T cells sorted from blood, taken in a trial of the OX40 agonist ivuxolimab. The receptor's source is an adult with an advanced solid tumor such as melanoma, head and neck, liver or kidney cancer. CDR3 DNA: TGTGCCAGCAGTGAACGGGATACTGAGCAGTTCTTC. It translates to CASSERDTEQFF.